This T cell receptor (beta chain) was found in a study of T cells after yellow fever vaccination. Whole-study results and caveats: Secondary responses were weaker yet peaked faster, day 5 versus 15.

The CDR3 extends over 18 amino acids. CDR1 is SGHAT and CDR2 is FQNNGV in the germline V gene. With V trimmed by 1 base and J by 5 bases, 14 bases remained unmatched. MiXCR, run by TCRdb on the 5' RACE reads, gives a single entry per CDR3 protein. The sample has nearly 45,000 distinct CDR3 sequences, 6.8% seen once. The sequence was obtained from a young man who received the YFV17D yellow fever vaccine. The rearrangement links TRBV11-2 to TRBJ2-1; 7 positions agree with TRBD2. Sequencing used CD8+ T cells not binding an NS4B(214-222) dextramer, sorted from PBMCs, obtained 45 days after the yellow fever booster vaccination. Here the CDR3 reads CASSLGGTSVIPNNEQFF. CDR3 coding DNA: TGTGCCAGCAGCTTAGGAGGCACTAGCGTAATACCCAACAATGAGCAGTTCTTC. Variable domain in full (rest from reference TRBV11-2 and TRBJ2-1): EAGVAQSPRYKIIEKRQSVAFWCNPISGHATLYWYQQILGQGPKLLIQFQNNGVVDDSQLPKDRFSAERLKGVDSTLKIQPAKLEDSAVYLCASSLGGTSVIPNNEQFFGPGTRLTVL.